The subject of this entry is one T cell receptor (beta chain). The target antigen is unknown. At one of its ends the junction is not consistent with the germline gene, which may arise from a read error. Germline assignment: CDR1 MNHEY and CDR2 SVGEGT. The CDR3 is made up of 17 amino acids. Alongside a J-beta primer mix, a sample-barcoded 5' primer served in a second PCR lasting about 7 to 11 cycles. Via MiXCR, TCRdb re-called the 5' RACE reads, giving one row per CDR3 protein. This sample has over a million distinct CDR3 sequences; roughly 60% occur once, and the top ten carry roughly 7%. These data come from a study of blood T cells in healthy people across ages. Broader study findings: In older individuals, TCR beta diversity per million T cells was lower, falling roughly linearly with age. Observed TCR beta diversity showed a strong correlation with the percentage of naive T cells as measured by flow cytometry.

The gene calls are TRBV6-2 or TRBV6-3 and TRBJ2-7, with TRBD1 matching 7 bases. This sequence was found in a man younger than 35 in good health. The specimen was blood. The CDR3 sequence is CACSYSILGQDSYEQYF. The CDR3 region has the DNA TGTGCCTGCAGTTACTCGATACTTGGACAGGACTCCTACGAGCAGTACTTC.